This TCR beta chain was sequenced for a study of post-analysis software for immune sequencing data. Study context: Courses of disease covered relapsing-remitting, secondary progressive and progressive-relapsing multiple sclerosis. General observations from the study: Four to six TRBV segments (TRBV5-6, TRBV5-1 and TRBV20-1 among them) occurred more frequently in patients than in controls. In multiple sclerosis, normalized Chao1 diversity was significantly below that of controls.

This clonotype was seen more than once but under ten times. Its antigen remains unidentified. Germline CDR1 and CDR2: MNHEY and SVGEGT. V lost 11 bases, J lost 6 bases, and 17 bases lay in between. This CDR3 region has 12 residues. TCR beta cDNA libraries included unique molecular identifiers. From the PCR reads, TCRdb called clonotypes with MiXCR, one entry per CDR3 protein. The sample holds roughly 620,000 distinct CDR3 sequences; 44% are singletons and the top ten take under 2%. This sequence joins TRBV6-2 or TRBV6-3 and TRBJ2-7; D might be TRBD2 (6 bases). The sample taken for sequencing was blood. This receptor was identified in a girl aged 5-17 years with multiple sclerosis. CDR3 sequence: CASLRRGTEQYF. CDR3 coding DNA: TGTGCCTCCCTCAGGCGGGGAACCGAGCAGTACTTC.